A single sample is the source of the 9 T cell receptor beta chains below, sequenced in a study of control samples from healthy donors and cancer patients. The repertoire was sequenced with immunoSEQ multiplex PCR; TCRdb's copy has only in-frame clones and lacks some. The data contain some 130,000 clones, 91% of them singletons. Sequences were obtained from blood. The receptors were sampled from a man between 18 and 29 years old in good health.

This clone was recorded only once. This rearrangement joins TRBV18 to TRBJ1-1, with TRBD1 as a possible D gene (5 bases). Germline V lookup: CDR1 KGHSH, CDR2 LQKENI. The CDR3 consists of 13 residues. The ends were cut back, 5 bases at V and 5 bases at J, with 12 bases in the middle. The CDR3, as DNA: TGTGCCAGCTCAATGGGGGAGGCGACTGAAGCTTTCTTT. Translating gives CASSMGEATEAFF.

The chain carries TRBV7-3 and TRBJ1-2, with D hard to call. CDR1 is SGHTA, CDR2 FQGTGA, per germline. The CDR3 runs 15 residues. The germline V and J ends were trimmed by 5 bases and 0 bases, with 13 bases remaining between them. Here the CDR3 reads CASSLFPDANYGYTF. The CDR3 region has the DNA TGTGCCAGCAGCCTATTCCCGGACGCTAACTATGGCTACACCTTC. The full variable domain, rest sourced from reference TRBV7-3 and TRBJ1-2, is GAGVSQTPSNKVTEKGKYVELRCDPISGHTALYWYRQSLGQGPEFLIYFQGTGAADDSGLPNDRFFAVRPEGSVSTLKIQRTERGDSAVYLCASSLFPDANYGYTFGSGTRLTVV.

This clone was recorded only once. The rearrangement uses TRBV10-3 and TRBJ1-6; TRBD1 might be the D (5 bases). CDR1 and CDR2 from the germline V gene are ENHRY and SYGVKD. The ends were cut back, 4 bases at V and 6 bases at J, with 16 bases in the middle. The CDR3 has 16 amino acids. CDR3 sequence (DNA): TGTGCCATCAGTGCAGGGAGGATCATACTTAATTCACCCCTCCACTTT. Translation gives CAISAGRIILNSPLHF.

The count of this clone is one. The CDR3 region has the DNA TGTGCCAGCAGCTTAGTTGGGACAGGGGGCACTGAAGCTTTCTTT. Translated: CASSLVGTGGTEAFF. J is TRBJ1-1 and V is TRBV7-2; 11 bases agree with TRBD1. The trim removed 1 base at V and 4 bases at J, leaving 2 bases unmatched. The CDR3 totals 15 residues. Germline V CDR1 and CDR2: SGHTA, FQGNSA.

The chain has TRBV7-9 and TRBJ2-7, with unresolved D. This CDR3 contains 13 residues. Germline loops: CDR1 SEHNR, CDR2 FQNEAQ (reference sequence). V was trimmed by 5 bases and J by 3 bases, leaving 11 bases between them. The CDR3 reads CASSALASYEQYF. CDR3 bases: TGTGCCAGCAGCGCCTTGGCTAGCTACGAGCAGTACTTC.

The V call is TRBV5-6, the J call TRBJ2-7, with D tentatively TRBD2 (5 bases). The ends were cut back, 7 bases at V and 5 bases at J, with 13 bases in the middle. The germline gives CDR1 SGHDT, CDR2 YYEEEE. The CDR3 contains 12 residues. CDR3 sequence: CASHGVLDEQYF. CDR3 in DNA: TGTGCCAGCCACGGGGTCCTAGACGAGCAGTACTTC. Full variable domain (remainder filled in from reference TRBV5-6 and TRBJ2-7): DAGVTQSPTHLIKTRGQQVTLRCSPKSGHDTVSWYQQALGQGPQFIFQYYEEEERQRGNFPDRFSGHQFPNYSSELNVNALLLGDSALYLCASHGVLDEQYFGPGTRLTVT.

The chain combines TRBV7-6 with TRBJ1-1, with 8 nucleotides matching TRBD1. V lost 5 bases and J lost 1; bases outside the gene matches: 9. This CDR3 is built from 16 residues. The germline V gene has CDR1 SGHVS and CDR2 FNYEAQ. CDR3 protein: CASSDPRTGRNTEAFF. The CDR3 DNA reads TGTGCCAGCAGCGACCCACGGACAGGGAGGAACACTGAAGCTTTCTTT.

The chain combines TRBV19 with TRBJ2-7; 7 bases are shared with TRBD1. Germline lookup yields CDR1 LNHDA and CDR2 SQIVND (reference sequence). The CDR3 spans 13 residues. V lost 10 bases, J lost 7 bases, and 13 bases stayed unmatched. CDR3 DNA: TGTGCCACTTCCGGGACAGAGGCTCCTGAGCAGTACTTC. This translates into CATSGTEAPEQYF. Drawing the rest from reference TRBV19 and TRBJ2-7, the complete variable domain is DGGITQSPKYLFRKEGQNVTLSCEQNLNHDAMYWYRQDPGQGLRLIYYSQIVNDFQKGDIAEGYSVSREKKESFPLTVTSAQKNPTAFYLCATSGTEAPEQYFGPGTRLTVT.

The chain is built from TRBV5-6 and TRBJ2-1; no reliable D call. Between the trimmed V and J ends, which lost 2 bases and 9 bases, there was a span of 12 bases. The CDR3 is made up of 13 amino acids. The germline V gene encodes CDR1 SGHDT and CDR2 YYEEEE. CDR3 nucleotide sequence: TGTGCCAGCAGCTTTCGTAGAGGAACTGAGCAGTTCTTC. Protein sequence: CASSFRRGTEQFF.